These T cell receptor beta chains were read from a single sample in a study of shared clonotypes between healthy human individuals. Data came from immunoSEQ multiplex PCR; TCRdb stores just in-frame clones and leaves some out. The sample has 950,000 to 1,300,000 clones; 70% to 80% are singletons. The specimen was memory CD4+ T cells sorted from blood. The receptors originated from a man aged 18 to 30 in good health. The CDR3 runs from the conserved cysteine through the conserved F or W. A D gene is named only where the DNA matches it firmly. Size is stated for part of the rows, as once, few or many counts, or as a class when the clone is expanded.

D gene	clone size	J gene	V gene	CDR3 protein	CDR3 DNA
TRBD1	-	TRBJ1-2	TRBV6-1	CAISEWRQGDAGCTF	TGTGCCATCAGTGAATGGAGGCAGGGGGATGCTGGCTGCACCTTC
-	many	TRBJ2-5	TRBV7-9	CASSLGGVQETQYF	TGTGCCAGCAGCTTAGGGGGTGTCCAAGAGACCCAGTACTTC
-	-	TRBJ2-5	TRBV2	CASRRGSQETQYF	TGTGCCTCTCGACGGGGCTCCCAAGAGACCCAGTACTTC
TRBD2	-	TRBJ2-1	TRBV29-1	CSVEDPRTSEYYNEQFF	TGCAGCGTTGAAGACCCCAGGACTAGCGAATACTACAATGAGCAGTTCTTC
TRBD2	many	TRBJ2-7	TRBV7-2	CASSTLTGTSGSFAYEQYF	TGTGCCAGCAGCACCCTGACCGGGACTAGCGGGAGCTTTGCCTACGAGCAGTACTTC
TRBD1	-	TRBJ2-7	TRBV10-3	CATWRDRSSYEQYF	TGTGCCACCTGGAGGGACAGGAGCTCCTACGAGCAGTACTTC
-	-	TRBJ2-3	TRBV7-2	CASSSRDTQYF	TGTGCCAGCAGCTCTCGGGATACGCAGTATTTT
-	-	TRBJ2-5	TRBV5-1	CASSLEAGTVGTQYF	TGCGCCAGCAGCTTGGAGGCCGGCACAGTAGGGACCCAGTACTTC
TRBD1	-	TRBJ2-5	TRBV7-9	CASSSWTGVPEETQYF	TGTGCCAGCAGCTCGTGGACAGGGGTCCCTGAGGAGACCCAGTACTTC
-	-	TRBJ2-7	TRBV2	CASTVRLHNEQYF	TGTGCCAGCACAGTCAGACTGCACAACGAGCAGTACTTC
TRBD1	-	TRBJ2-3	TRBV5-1	CASSSGQAGYTQYF	TGCGCCAGCAGCTCGGGACAGGCGGGTTATACGCAGTATTTT
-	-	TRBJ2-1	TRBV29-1	CSAVTPGDSYNEQFF	TGCAGCGCCGTAACCCCGGGGGATTCCTACAATGAGCAGTTCTTC
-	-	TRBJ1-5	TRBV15	CATSRAPNSNQPQHF	TGTGCCACCAGCAGGGCCCCGAATAGCAATCAGCCCCAGCATTTT
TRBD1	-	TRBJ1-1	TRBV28	CASSLFRGRGAEAFF	TGTGCCAGCAGTTTATTCAGGGGGCGCGGGGCTGAAGCTTTCTTT
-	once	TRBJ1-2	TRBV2	CASSDTGYGYTF	TGTGCCAGCAGTGATACCGGCTATGGCTACACCTTC
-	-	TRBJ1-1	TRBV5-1	CASSWQLNTEAFF	TGCGCCAGCAGCTGGCAGTTGAACACTGAAGCTTTCTTT
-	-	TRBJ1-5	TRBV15	CATSRDPGTQPQHF	TGTGCCACCAGCAGAGATCCAGGGACTCAGCCCCAGCATTTT
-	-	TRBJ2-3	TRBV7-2	CASSRGASTDTQYF	TGTGCCAGCAGCAGAGGGGCTAGCACAGATACGCAGTATTTT
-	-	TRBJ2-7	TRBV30	CALMGIRDGAYEQYF	TGTGCCTTGATGGGGATCCGGGACGGAGCCTACGAGCAGTACTTC
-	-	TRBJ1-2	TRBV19	CASSISRDGYTF	TGTGCCAGTAGTATTTCTAGGGATGGCTACACCTTC
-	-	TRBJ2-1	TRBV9	CASSATGDLYNEQFF	TGTGCCAGCAGCGCCACCGGGGACCTGTACAATGAGCAGTTCTTC
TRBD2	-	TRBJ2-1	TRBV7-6	CASSLLAGVGEQFF	TGTGCCAGCAGCTTGCTTGCGGGGGTCGGTGAGCAGTTCTTC
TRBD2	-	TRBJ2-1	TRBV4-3	CASSRRLAGGKYNEQFF	TGCGCCAGCAGCCGGAGACTAGCGGGAGGGAAATACAATGAGCAGTTCTTC
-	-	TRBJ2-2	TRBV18	CASSDFGNTGELFF	TGTGCCAGCTCAGACTTCGGGAACACCGGGGAGCTGTTTTTT
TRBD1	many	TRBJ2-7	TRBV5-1	CASSSGQTYEQYF	TGCGCCAGCAGCTCGGGACAGACCTACGAGCAGTACTTC
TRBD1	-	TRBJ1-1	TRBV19	CASSIRDRVNTEAFF	TGTGCCAGTAGTATACGGGACAGAGTTAACACTGAAGCTTTCTTT
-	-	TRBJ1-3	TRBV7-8	CASSLVSVGNTIYF	TGTGCCAGCAGCTTAGTTTCGGTAGGAAACACCATATATTTT
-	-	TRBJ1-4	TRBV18	CASSPLSAGEKLFF	TGTGCCAGCTCACCACTTTCGGCGGGTGAAAAACTGTTTTTT
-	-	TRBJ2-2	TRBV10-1	CASIPGGARGGELFF	TGCGCCAGCATCCCTGGGGGGGCTCGTGGCGGGGAGCTGTTTTTT
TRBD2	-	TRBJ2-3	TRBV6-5	CASSPSGGTQYF	TGTGCCAGCAGCCCGTCGGGAGGTACGCAGTATTTT
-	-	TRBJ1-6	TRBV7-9	CASSFNAGQPLHF	TGTGCCAGCAGCTTCAACGCAGGTCAACCCCTCCACTTT
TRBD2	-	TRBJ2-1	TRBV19	CASRQTSANEQFF	TGTGCCAGTAGACAGACTAGCGCAAATGAGCAGTTCTTC
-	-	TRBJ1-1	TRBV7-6	CASSLNRNTEAFF	TGTGCCAGCAGCTTAAACAGGAACACTGAAGCTTTCTTT
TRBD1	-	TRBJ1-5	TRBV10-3	CATDEGQVGQPQHF	TGTGCCACCGACGAGGGACAGGTGGGCCAGCCCCAGCATTTT
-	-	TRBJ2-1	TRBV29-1	CSSDEQFF	TGCAGCAGCGATGAGCAGTTCTTC